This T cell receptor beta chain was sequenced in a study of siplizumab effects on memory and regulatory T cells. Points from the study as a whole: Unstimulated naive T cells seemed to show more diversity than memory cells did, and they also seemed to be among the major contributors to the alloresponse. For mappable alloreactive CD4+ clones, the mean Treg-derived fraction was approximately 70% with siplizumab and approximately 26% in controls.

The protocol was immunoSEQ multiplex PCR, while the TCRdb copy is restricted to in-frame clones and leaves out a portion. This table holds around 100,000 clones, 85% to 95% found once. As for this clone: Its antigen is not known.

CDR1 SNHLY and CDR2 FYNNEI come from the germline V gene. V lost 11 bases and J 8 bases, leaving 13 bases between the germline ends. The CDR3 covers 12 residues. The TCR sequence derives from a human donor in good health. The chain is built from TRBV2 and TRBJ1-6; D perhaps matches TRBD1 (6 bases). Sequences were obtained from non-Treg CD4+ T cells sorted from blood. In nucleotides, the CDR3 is TGTGCCGGGGCACAGGGAGATTCACCCCTCCACTTT. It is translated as CAGAQGDSPLHF.